This T cell receptor (beta chain) was captured by sequencing in a study of shared clonotypes between healthy human individuals. About this clone: Its antigen is unidentified.

Memory CD4+ cells were the fraction left after CD45RA+ naive selection. Sequencing was performed with immunoSEQ multiplex PCR; in TCRdb, only in-frame clones are kept and a portion is missing. The sample lists under 650,000 clones; 90% to 96% were seen once. Germline assignment: CDR1 SQVTM and CDR2 ANQGSEA. The CDR3 sequence is 13 residues long. With 6 bases removed from V and 2 bases from J, the gap between germline ends came to 13 bases. Overall study results and limits: Incompleteness in sorted-subset sequencing, despite large depth, was shown by rarefaction.

Material for sequencing was naive CD4+ T cells sorted from blood. As for subset: CD45RA+ positively selected. The source is a woman in her thirties in good health. The chain employs TRBV29-1 and TRBJ2-5; D possibly uses TRBD1 or TRBD2 (5 bases each). CDR3 nucleotides: TGCAGCGTAGCCCGGGACGGACAAGAGACCCAGTACTTC. This translates into CSVARDGQETQYF.